This TCR beta chain was identified in a study of monozygotic twins with cystic fibrosis. Overall study: Around 3 micrograms of fragmented DNA underwent approximately 15 PCR cycles for library preparation. Study-level results: Co-twins had the most similar V usage for 13 of 16 pairs, J for 8. Low clonality (median around 0.0096) suggested a mostly naive repertoire.

This table comes from immunoSEQ multiplex PCR, and its TCRdb copy is limited to in-frame clones, with some not included. The repertoire holds 25,000 to 30,000 clones, 95% to 98% seen once, with under 3% in the top ten. The CDR3 sequence is 14 residues long. Germline V gives CDR1 SGHRS, CDR2 YFSETQ. Trimming took 6 bases from V and 0 from J, leaving 13 bases between them. Only one count was recorded for this clone. The target antigen is unknown. The sequencing sample was made of blood. This receptor was obtained from a girl aged 2 to 10 with cystic fibrosis. This chain joins TRBV5-1 and TRBJ2-7, with D possibly being TRBD1 (5 bases). The CDR3 sequence is CASKMGRGSYEQYF. The CDR3 coding sequence is TGCGCCAGCAAGATGGGAAGGGGCTCCTACGAGCAGTACTTC.